The rows below give T cell receptor beta chains drawn from one sample of a study of blood T cell repertoires in COVID-19. Profiling relied on immunoSEQ multiplex PCR, and the TCRdb table lists in-frame clones only, not all of them. Seen here are 87,000 or so clones, about 80% observed once, and the top ten hold less than 2.5%. The specimen was peripheral blood. The receptor source for this set is a woman aged 70-85 years with acute or convalescent COVID-19. CDR3s include the opening cysteine and the closing phenylalanine or tryptophan. Fields, in order: clone size, J gene, V gene, D gene, CDR3 protein, CDR3 DNA. A D gene is named only where the DNA matches it firmly. Not every row has a clone size; where given, it reads once, few, many or a size class.

- TRBJ2-5 TRBV9 TRBD2 CASSRTSPETQYF TGTGCCAGCAGCCGGACTAGCCCAGAGACCCAGTACTTC
- TRBJ2-7 TRBV5-1 TRBD1 CASSLDGTGGLEQYF TGCGCCAGCAGCTTGGACGGGACAGGGGGCCTCGAGCAGTACTTC
- TRBJ1-5 TRBV19 - CASSNYEAGGDNQPQHF TGTGCCAGTAGTAATTACGAAGCCGGGGGTGATAATCAGCCCCAGCATTTT
- TRBJ2-4 TRBV4-1 - CASSQQLAKNIQYF TGCGCCAGCAGCCAACAGTTAGCCAAAAACATTCAGTACTTC
- TRBJ1-1 TRBV9 - CASSAGTLNTEAFF TGTGCCAGCAGCGCGGGTACTTTGAACACTGAAGCTTTCTTT
- TRBJ1-1 TRBV11-3 TRBD1 CASRSQGIPKAFF TGTGCCAGCAGGTCACAGGGGATCCCTAAAGCTTTCTTT
- TRBJ2-7 TRBV10-3 - CAIMQGTSYEQYF TGTGCCATCATGCAGGGGACCTCCTACGAGCAGTACTTC
- TRBJ2-5 TRBV19 TRBD1 CASSSGQGVETQYF TGTGCCAGTAGTTCCGGACAGGGGGTGGAGACCCAGTACTTC
- TRBJ2-3 TRBV3-1/TRBV3-2 TRBD2 CASSPTSGGSRSTDTQYF TGTGCCAGCAGCCCCACTAGCGGGGGTTCCCGGAGCACAGATACGCAGTATTTT
- TRBJ2-7 TRBV20-1 TRBD1 CSAARGYEQYF TGCAGTGCTGCCAGGGGGTACGAGCAGTACTTC
- TRBJ2-7 TRBV18 TRBD1 CASSPNRDSSYEQYF TGTGCCAGCTCACCGAATCGGGACAGCTCCTACGAGCAGTACTTC
- TRBJ2-7 TRBV2 TRBD1 CASTSDRVSYEQYF TGTGCCAGCACTTCGGACAGGGTATCGTACGAGCAGTACTTC
- TRBJ2-5 TRBV19 - CASSLGESGETQYF TGTGCCAGTAGTCTCGGGGAAAGCGGGGAGACCCAGTACTTC
- TRBJ1-1 TRBV20-1 TRBD1 CSASPGQGLTEAFF TGCAGTGCTAGTCCGGGACAGGGGCTTACTGAAGCTTTCTTT
- TRBJ1-4 TRBV6-5 - CASRRQENEKLFF TGTGCCAGCCGAAGGCAGGAAAATGAAAAACTGTTTTTT
once TRBJ2-3 TRBV5-1 - CASSLADSFDTQYF TGCGCCAGCAGCTTGGCCGACTCCTTTGATACGCAGTATTTT
- TRBJ1-2 TRBV2 TRBD1 CASSENDRASYGYTF TGTGCCAGCAGTGAGAACGACAGGGCCAGCTATGGCTACACCTTC
- TRBJ1-3 TRBV19 - CASIRDTNLGSGNTIYF TGTGCCAGTATCCGGGACACCAACTTGGGCTCTGGAAACACCATATATTTT
- TRBJ2-7 TRBV7-9 TRBD1 CASSLGTGRSYEQYF TGTGCCAGCAGCTTAGGGACAGGGAGATCCTACGAGCAGTACTTC
once TRBJ1-6 TRBV28 TRBD1 CASRVLQGQGGSPLHF TGTGCCAGCAGGGTTCTACAAGGACAGGGAGGTTCACCCCTCCACTTT
- TRBJ1-1 TRBV29-1 TRBD1 CSVHGQGAPEAFF TGCAGCGTCCACGGACAGGGGGCCCCTGAAGCTTTCTTT
once TRBJ2-1 TRBV5-1 - CASSAGSYNEQFF TGCGCCAGCAGTGCAGGGTCCTACAATGAGCAGTTCTTC
once TRBJ1-4 TRBV19 - CASSMGQGEKLFF TGTGCCAGTAGTATGGGGCAGGGGGAAAAACTGTTTTTT
- TRBJ2-7 TRBV7-2 - CASSLVIGTEAYEQYF TGTGCCAGCAGCTTAGTTATAGGGACTGAAGCCTACGAGCAGTACTTC
- TRBJ1-1 TRBV28 - CASSLSGRDNEAFF TGTGCCAGCAGTTTATCGGGCAGGGACAATGAAGCTTTCTTT
- TRBJ2-7 TRBV18 - CASSPRKDLEGEQYF TGTGCCAGCTCACCACGGAAAGATCTTGAGGGCGAGCAGTACTTC
- TRBJ2-7 TRBV3-1/TRBV3-2 - CASSQGAVLSYEQYF TGTGCCAGCAGCCAAGGAGCGGTCCTAAGCTACGAGCAGTACTTC
- TRBJ2-2 TRBV11-3 TRBD2 CASSLSGGAPAGELFF TGTGCCAGCAGCCTAAGCGGGGGGGCCCCCGCCGGGGAGCTGTTTTTT
- TRBJ2-5 TRBV4-1 - CASSQDPAAGETQYF TGCGCCAGCAGCCAAGATCCGGCCGCGGGAGAGACCCAGTACTTC
- TRBJ1-2 TRBV5-4 - CASSSGGGSTYGYTF TGTGCCAGCAGCTCCGGAGGCGGATCCACCTATGGCTACACCTTC
- TRBJ1-2 TRBV29-1 - CSWWAKNYGYTF TGCAGCTGGTGGGCGAAGAACTATGGCTACACCTTC
- TRBJ2-1 TRBV10-3 TRBD2 CASRTSGGSSYNEQFF TGTGCCAGCCGGACTAGCGGGGGGAGCTCCTACAATGAGCAGTTCTTC
- TRBJ1-1 TRBV6-5 - CASSETVLNTEAFF TGTGCCAGCAGCGAGACAGTTTTGAACACTGAAGCTTTCTTT
- TRBJ2-1 TRBV29-1 - CSVELGAADAYNEQFF TGCAGCGTTGAACTGGGGGCAGCGGACGCCTACAATGAGCAGTTCTTC
- TRBJ1-1 TRBV11-2 - CASRLMREHTEAFF TGTGCCAGCAGACTTATGAGGGAGCACACTGAAGCTTTCTTT
once TRBJ2-7 TRBV27 - CASSVTEEYEQYF TGTGCCAGCAGTGTCACAGAAGAATACGAGCAGTACTTC
- TRBJ1-2 TRBV4-1 - CASSQLGVYGYTF TGCGCCAGCAGCCAGTTGGGAGTCTATGGCTACACCTTC
- TRBJ2-3 TRBV28 - CASSFESTDTQYF TGTGCCAGCAGTTTCGAGTCCACAGATACGCAGTATTTT
few TRBJ2-2 TRBV5-1 - CASSGVQGFNTGELFF TGCGCCAGCAGCGGGGTACAGGGATTCAACACCGGGGAGCTGTTTTTT
- TRBJ1-2 TRBV11-2 - CASSLADSVYYGYTF TGTGCCAGCAGCTTAGCGGACAGCGTATACTATGGCTACACCTTC
- TRBJ1-1 TRBV7-9 - CASSLSDKLIF TGTGCCAGCAGCTTAAGTGACAAGCTGATCTTT
- TRBJ1-2 TRBV12-3/TRBV12-4 TRBD1 CASSRDRGVGYTF TGTGCCAGCAGTAGGGACAGGGGTGTAGGCTACACCTTC